Detailed here is one T cell receptor beta chain. Its antigen is not known. These data come from a study of regulatory T cells in long-lasting Graves disease. Libraries of TCR beta came from iRepertoire HTBI primers plus Arm-PCR of CDR3 regions. Per the original data handling: Analysis of the samples identified around 64 TRBV and 15 or so TRBJ segments. TCRdb reprocessed the multiplex PCR reads via MiXCR and lists one record per CDR3 protein. TCRdb, rather than the study authors, made the V and J calls. The sample holds 300,000 to 350,000 distinct CDR3 sequences, less than 20% seen once. Documented time point: persistent/refractory GD, antithyroid drugs over 5 years with positive TRAb. TCR sequences were obtained from RNA taken from PBMCs. American Thyroid Association guidelines were used to diagnose Graves' disease. General study points: Newly diagnosed disease favored TRBV20-1 and TRBJ2-1 over persistent disease. Limited sample numbers may have lowered accuracy.

Germline CDR1 reads LGHDT; CDR2 reads YNNKEL (reference sequence). V shed 1 base and J shed 4 bases, with 13 bases lying between them. This CDR3 is 15 amino acids long. The chain recombines TRBV3-1 with TRBJ1-1, with D maybe TRBD1 (6 bases). The sequencing here drew on peripheral blood mononuclear cells (PBMCs), taken when the disease was refractory, from a patient treated with antithyroid drugs. This TCR was sampled from a female donor with Graves disease. In DNA form, the CDR3 reads TGTGCCAGCAGCCAAGTTTTTGGGGGGCTCACTGAAGCTTTCTTT. It is translated as CASSQVFGGLTEAFF.